These 24 T cell receptor beta chains were all obtained from the same sample, sequenced in a study of T cells in Graves' hyperthyroidism and ophthalmopathy. RNA transcripts were the template for amplifying TCR beta CDR3 regions. A first-round RT-PCR of the TCR CDR3 used the HTBI primer set. TCRdb reanalysed the multiplex PCR reads using MiXCR and keeps one entry per CDR3 protein. Of hundreds of thousands of distinct CDR3 sequences detected, 46% appear once; the ten largest clones hold just over 8%. Sequenced input: peripheral blood or thyroid tissue (not recorded which). All receptors derive from a woman younger than 30 with Graves' hyperthyroidism.

The chain employs TRBV10-1 and TRBJ1-6; D is ambiguous. Germline V gene lookup returns CDR1 WNHNN and CDR2 SYGVQD (reference sequence). The CDR3 covers 15 residues. Trimming removed 7 bases from V and 4 bases from J, with 14 bases in between. The CDR3 sequence: CASIRPMGYNSPLHF. The CDR3 coding sequence is TGCGCCAGCATTCGACCGATGGGTTATAATTCACCCCTCCACTTT.

The chain combines TRBV10-2 with TRBJ1-6, with TRBD1 as a possible D gene (5 bases). Germline loops: CDR1 WSHSY, CDR2 SAAADI. The CDR3 extends over 15 amino acids. Deletions cut 3 bases from V and 6 bases from J, with 12 bases between. The CDR3 DNA follows: TGCGCCAGCAGTGACCCACAGGACCTTAATTCACCCCTCCACTTT. This encodes CASSDPQDLNSPLHF.

The sample holds many counts of this clonotype. This chain joins TRBV29-1 and TRBJ1-1; possibly TRBD1 for D (5 bases). The CDR3 loop spans 14 amino acids. Per germline, CDR1 SQVTM and CDR2 ANQGSEA. V lost 4 bases and J 1 base, leaving 13 bases between the germline ends. CDR3 protein: CSVGPGRANTEAFF. CDR3 nucleotide sequence: TGCAGCGTTGGCCCTGGCAGGGCGAACACTGAAGCTTTCTTT.

Concerning this clonotype itself: Germline is not matched at one junction end, which may reflect a read error. The chain couples TRBV25-1 to TRBJ1-2; D uncertain. Germline V lookup: CDR1 MGHDK, CDR2 SYGVNS. The CDR3 runs to 8 residues. This CDR3 is CDSSGYTF. The CDR3 DNA reads TGTGACAGCAGTGGCTACACCTTC.

J is TRBJ2-1 and V is TRBV2; D is ambiguous. V was clipped by 7 bases and J by 10 bases, with 11 bases between them. Germline V gene sequence: CDR1 SNHLY, CDR2 FYNNEI. CDR3 length equals 11 residues. CDR3 in amino acids: CASNRAREQFF. The CDR3, as DNA: TGTGCCAGCAACCGGGCGCGGGAGCAGTTCTTC.

CDR3 bases: TGTGCCAGTCACACGGGACCCCTGAAAGAGGGCAATCAGCCCCAGCATTTT. It codes for CASHTGPLKEGNQPQHF. The chain employs TRBV2 and TRBJ1-5; possibly TRBD1 for D (5 bases). The CDR3 runs 17 residues. V was trimmed by 9 bases and J by 2 bases, leaving 23 bases between them. Looked up from germline, CDR1 is SNHLY and CDR2 is FYNNEI.

The chain carries TRBV7-3 and TRBJ2-7; TRBD2 matches 8 bases. CDR1 is SGHTA, CDR2 FQGTGA, per germline. Losses at the gene ends were 6 bases for V and 3 bases for J; bases not matched to a gene: 4. CDR3 size: 13 residues. As DNA, the CDR3 is TGTGCCAGCAGGCCCCGGGAGGGCTACGAGCAGTACTTC. Its translation: CASRPREGYEQYF.

This clonotype was counted at least ten times. V is TRBV2 and J is TRBJ2-7; D might be TRBD1 or TRBD2, each matching 5 bases. The CDR3 runs 13 residues. The V end lost 11 bases, the J end lost 5 bases, and 19 bases lay between the germline ends. Germline CDR1 and CDR2: SNHLY and FYNNEI. The DNA for the CDR3 is TGTGCCGGTTGCCGGGACGCAAGGCACGAGCAGTACTTC. Translating gives CAGCRDARHEQYF.

This chain links TRBV2 with TRBJ2-7; the D call may be TRBD1 or TRBD2 (5 bases each). CDR3 length: 14 amino acids. In germline, CDR1 is SNHLY, CDR2 FYNNEI. Trimming took 6 bases from V and 5 from J, leaving 17 bases between them. For the CDR3, the DNA is TGTGCCAGCAGACCAGAGGGGTGGCCCGACGAGCAGTACTTC. It is translated as CASRPEGWPDEQYF.

As concerns this clonotype: This could be a read error, since a much larger clone is one nucleotide away. V is TRBV9 and J is TRBJ1-2, with 10 bases identical to TRBD1. CDR1 and CDR2 from the germline V gene are SGDLS and YYNGEE. The CDR3 covers 13 residues. The V and J ends lost 7 bases and 2 bases, in that order; junction bases with no gene match: 2. CDR3 nucleotide sequence: TGTGCCAGCTCGACAGGGGGCAACTATGGCTACACCTTC. Translating it yields CASSTGGNYGYTF.

Turning to this clonotype: This may arise from a read error, as a much more abundant clone is one base away. V and J are TRBV24-1 and TRBJ1-5; D not resolved. CDR1 KGHDR and CDR2 SFDVKD come from the germline V gene. The CDR3 is 17 amino acids. Trimming removed 3 bases from V and 1 base from J, with 15 bases in between. The CDR3 DNA reads as TGTGCCACCAGTGATGGTCTGGGTCAGTCGAGCAATCAGCCCCAGCATTTT. Protein: CATSDGLGQSSNQPQHF.

The chain is built from TRBV7-9 and TRBJ2-5; D is perhaps TRBD1 (9 bases). V was cut by 8 bases and J by 5 bases, with 18 bases left in between. CDR1 and CDR2 (germline): SEHNR, FQNEAQ (reference sequence). This CDR3 has 14 residues. The chain's CDR3 is CASPPGGTGETQYF. CDR3 coding DNA: TGTGCCAGCCCTCCGGGGGGGACAGGGGAGACCCAGTACTTC.

A remark on this clonotype: At one end, the junction sequence differs from germline, possibly due to a read error. V and J are TRBV19 and TRBJ2-5; D unresolved. Germline CDR1 reads LNHDA; CDR2 reads SQIVND (reference sequence). The CDR3 consists of 13 residues. CDR3 loop: CASNIRDQETQYF. The CDR3 DNA is TGTGCCAGTAATATAAGGGACCAAGAGACCCAGTACTTC. Full variable domain (missing parts from reference TRBV19 and TRBJ2-5): DGGITQSPKYLFRKEGQNVTLSCEQNLNHDAMYWYRQDPGQGLRLIYYSQIVNDFQKGDIAEGYSVSREKKESFPLTVTSAQKNPTAFYLCASNIRDQETQYFGPGTRLLVL.

This clonotype has a handful of counts. The chain uses TRBV9 and TRBJ1-2, with TRBD1 identical over 9 bases. This CDR3 is built from 13 residues. V shed 3 bases and J 8 bases; nucleotides not matched to a gene: 5. Looked up from germline, CDR1 is SGDLS and CDR2 is YYNGEE. Written as DNA, the CDR3 is TGTGCCAGCAGCGAGGGACAGGGTACCGGCTACACCTTC. Its protein product is CASSEGQGTGYTF.

The chain couples TRBV15 to TRBJ1-2; 8 bases fit TRBD1. V lost 0 bases, J lost 8 bases, and 14 bases stayed unmatched. Germline V CDR1 and CDR2: LNHNV, YYDKDF (reference sequence). This CDR3 comprises 17 residues. The CDR3, as DNA: TGTGCCACCAGCAGAGATCGGATCAGGGGGCGGACGGGCGGCTACACCTTC. This translates into CATSRDRIRGRTGGYTF.

The V gene is TRBV10-3, the J gene TRBJ1-2; D is uncertain. This CDR3 contains 14 residues. Germline loops: CDR1 ENHRY, CDR2 SYGVKD. This CDR3 is CVSSEGGFVYGYTF. DNA of the CDR3: TGTGTCAGCAGTGAGGGAGGGTTCGTCTATGGCTACACCTTC.

The chain has TRBV7-7 and TRBJ1-4; 8 bases line up with TRBD1. This CDR3 spans 16 amino acids. Trimming at V came to 5 bases and at J to 9 bases, leaving 14 bases not matched to a gene. CDR1 is SSHAT and CDR2 is FNYEAQ in the germline V gene (reference sequence). CDR3: CASSARPGQETQKLFF. The CDR3 DNA sequence: TGTGCCAGCAGCGCAAGACCGGGACAGGAGACTCAAAAACTGTTTTTT.

This clonotype was detected many times. The rearrangement uses TRBV2 and TRBJ2-5, with D unclear. The ends were cut back, 11 bases at V and 0 bases at J, with 13 bases in the middle. The CDR3 spans 13 residues. Germline values: CDR1 SNHLY, CDR2 FYNNEI. The CDR3, as DNA: TGTGCCGGAACGAGAGAAGACCAAGAGACCCAGTACTTC. Encoded protein: CAGTREDQETQYF.

In nucleotides, the CDR3 is TGTGCCAGCAGTTTATACAGCGGTGCAGGGGGCCCGGGAAACACCATATATTTT. This gives the protein CASSLYSGAGGPGNTIYF. The chain couples TRBV28 to TRBJ1-3, with TRBD1 identical over 8 bases. The CDR3 is made up of 18 amino acids. Per germline, CDR1 MDHEN and CDR2 SYDVKM. V was clipped by 1 base and J by 4 bases; unmatched bases: 12.

This clonotype was seen at least ten times. The chain uses TRBV19 and TRBJ1-1, with TRBD1 matching over 7 bases. The CDR3 runs 12 residues. V was pared by 7 bases and J by 3 bases, with 2 bases of the junction left unmatched. Germline-derived CDR1 and CDR2 are LNHDA and SQIVND (reference sequence). CDR3 in DNA: TGTGCCAGTATTGACAGGGACACTGAAGCTTTCTTT. This translates into CASIDRDTEAFF.

This clonotype has more than one count but fewer than ten. The chain couples TRBV7-9 to TRBJ1-1; D remains unclear. V dropped 6 bases and J dropped 1 base, with 12 bases sitting between them. The germline V gene encodes CDR1 SEHNR and CDR2 FQNEAQ (reference sequence). The CDR3 runs to 14 residues. The CDR3 DNA is TGTGCCAGCAGGCCAGGACTGTCGAACACTGAAGCTTTCTTT. It encodes CASRPGLSNTEAFF.

The chain uses TRBV25-1 and TRBJ1-1, with a possible D match to TRBD1 (6 bases). CDR3 length: 15 amino acids. V was shortened by 6 bases and J by 4 bases, with 18 bases between the two germline ends. CDR1 and CDR2 from the germline V gene are MGHDK and SYGVNS. DNA of the CDR3: TGTGCCAGCAGCCGGAAAACAGGGATGGGCACTGAAGCTTTCTTT. As protein: CASSRKTGMGTEAFF.

This clonotype was detected only a few times. The CDR3 DNA reads as TGTGCCAGCCGGGGGGATCTCGCGGCGTATAACTATGGCTACACCTTC. Its translation: CASRGDLAAYNYGYTF. The chain links TRBV2 to TRBJ1-2, with a weak D call TRBD1 (5 bases). The germline CDR1 and CDR2 sequences are SNHLY and FYNNEI. With 8 bases removed from V and 1 base from J, the gap between germline ends came to 20 bases. This CDR3 spans 16 amino acids.

The chain links TRBV12-3 or TRBV12-4 to TRBJ1-4; D ambiguous. The CDR3 length is 12 residues. Trimming cost V 4 bases and J 8 bases, with 8 bases left between them. Here the CDR3 reads CASSYRGEKLFF. In DNA form, the CDR3 reads TGTGCCAGCAGTTACCGGGGAGAAAAACTGTTTTTT.